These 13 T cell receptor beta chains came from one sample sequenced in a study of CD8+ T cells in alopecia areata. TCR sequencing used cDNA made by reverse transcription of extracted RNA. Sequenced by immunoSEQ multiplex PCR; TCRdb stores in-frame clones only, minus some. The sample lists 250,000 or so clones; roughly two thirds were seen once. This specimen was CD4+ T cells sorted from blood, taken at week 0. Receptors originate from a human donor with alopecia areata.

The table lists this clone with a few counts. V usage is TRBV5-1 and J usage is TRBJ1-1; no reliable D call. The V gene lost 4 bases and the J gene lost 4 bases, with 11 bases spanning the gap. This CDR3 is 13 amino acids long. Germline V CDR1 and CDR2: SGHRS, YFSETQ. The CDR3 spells CASSTRLLTEAFF. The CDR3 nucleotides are TGCGCCAGCAGCACCCGTCTACTCACTGAAGCTTTCTTT.

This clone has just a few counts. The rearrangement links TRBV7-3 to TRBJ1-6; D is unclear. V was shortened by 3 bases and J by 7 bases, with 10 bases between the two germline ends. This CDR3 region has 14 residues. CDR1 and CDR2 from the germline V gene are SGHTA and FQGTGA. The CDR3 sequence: CASSFGAVNSPLHF. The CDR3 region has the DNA TGTGCCAGCAGCTTCGGAGCAGTGAATTCACCCCTCCACTTT.

The CDR3 DNA follows: TGTGCCAGCAGGGGGAGGCTTAGCTCCTACGAGCAGTACTTC. This gives the protein CASRGRLSSYEQYF. The V call is TRBV7-8, the J call TRBJ2-7; tentative D call: TRBD2 (6 bases). V lost 6 bases and J 0 bases, leaving 12 bases between the germline ends. The germline gives CDR1 SGHVS, CDR2 FQNEAQ. CDR3 length: 14 amino acids.

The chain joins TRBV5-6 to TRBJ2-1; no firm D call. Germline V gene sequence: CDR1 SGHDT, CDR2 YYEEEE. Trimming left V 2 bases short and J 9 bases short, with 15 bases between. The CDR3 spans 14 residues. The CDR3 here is CASSFVVLGSEQFF. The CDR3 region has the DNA TGTGCCAGCAGCTTCGTTGTGCTAGGGTCTGAGCAGTTCTTC.

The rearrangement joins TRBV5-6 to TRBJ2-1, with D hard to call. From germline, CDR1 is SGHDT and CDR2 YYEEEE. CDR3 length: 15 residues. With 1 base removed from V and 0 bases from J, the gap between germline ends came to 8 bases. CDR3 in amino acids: CASSLTSASYNEQFF. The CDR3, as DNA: TGTGCCAGCAGCTTGACGTCCGCCTCCTACAATGAGCAGTTCTTC.

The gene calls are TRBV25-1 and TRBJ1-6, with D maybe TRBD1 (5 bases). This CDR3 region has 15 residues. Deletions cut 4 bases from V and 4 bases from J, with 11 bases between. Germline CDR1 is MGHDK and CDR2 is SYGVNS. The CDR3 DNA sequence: TGTGCCAGCAGTGTCCGGGACGGGTATAATTCACCCCTCCACTTT. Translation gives CASSVRDGYNSPLHF. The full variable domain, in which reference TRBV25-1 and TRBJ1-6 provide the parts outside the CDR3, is EADIYQTPRYLVIGTGKKITLECSQTMGHDKMYWYQQDPGMELHLIHYSYGVNSTEKGDLSSESTVSRIRTEHFPLTLESARPSHTSQYLCASSVRDGYNSPLHFGNGTRLTVT.

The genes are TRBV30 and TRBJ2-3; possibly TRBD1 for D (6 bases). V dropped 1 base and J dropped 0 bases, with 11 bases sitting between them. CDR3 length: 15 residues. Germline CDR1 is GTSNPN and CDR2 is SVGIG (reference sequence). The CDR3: CAWSANRVSTDTQYF. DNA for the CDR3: TGTGCCTGGAGTGCCAACAGGGTTAGCACAGATACGCAGTATTTT.

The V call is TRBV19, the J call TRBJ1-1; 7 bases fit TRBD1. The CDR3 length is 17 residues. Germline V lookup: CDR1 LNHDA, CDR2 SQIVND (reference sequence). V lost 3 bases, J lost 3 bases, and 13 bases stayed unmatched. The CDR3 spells CASSIPHPGQRDTEAFF. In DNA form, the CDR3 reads TGTGCCAGTAGTATCCCGCACCCGGGACAGAGGGACACTGAAGCTTTCTTT.

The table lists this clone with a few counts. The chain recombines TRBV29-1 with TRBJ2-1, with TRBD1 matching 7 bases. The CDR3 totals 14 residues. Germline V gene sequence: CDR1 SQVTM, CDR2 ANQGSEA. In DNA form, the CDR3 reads TGCAGTGCTGGTCCCTCGACAGGGAACAATGAGCAGTTCTTC. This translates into CSAGPSTGNNEQFF.

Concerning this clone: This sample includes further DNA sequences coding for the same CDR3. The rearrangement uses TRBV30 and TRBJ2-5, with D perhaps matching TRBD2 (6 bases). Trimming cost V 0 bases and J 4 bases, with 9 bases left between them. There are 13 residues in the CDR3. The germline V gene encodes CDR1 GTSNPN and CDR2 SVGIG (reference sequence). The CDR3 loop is CAWSVLGGETQYF. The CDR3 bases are TGTGCCTGGAGTGTACTCGGGGGAGAGACCCAGTACTTC.

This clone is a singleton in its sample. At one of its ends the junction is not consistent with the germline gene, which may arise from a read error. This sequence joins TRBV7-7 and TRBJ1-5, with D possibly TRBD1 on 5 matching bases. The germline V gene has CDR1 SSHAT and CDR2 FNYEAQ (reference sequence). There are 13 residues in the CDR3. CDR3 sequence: CASSSGEYQPQHF. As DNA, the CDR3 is TGTGCTAGCAGCTCGGGGGAATATCAGCCCCAGCATTTT.

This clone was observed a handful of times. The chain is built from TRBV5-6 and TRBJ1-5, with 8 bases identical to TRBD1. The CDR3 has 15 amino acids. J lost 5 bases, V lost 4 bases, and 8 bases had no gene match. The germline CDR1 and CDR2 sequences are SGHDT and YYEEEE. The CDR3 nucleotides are TGTGCCAGCAGCGCCGTGGGACAGGCCCATCAGCCCCAGCATTTT. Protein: CASSAVGQAHQPQHF.

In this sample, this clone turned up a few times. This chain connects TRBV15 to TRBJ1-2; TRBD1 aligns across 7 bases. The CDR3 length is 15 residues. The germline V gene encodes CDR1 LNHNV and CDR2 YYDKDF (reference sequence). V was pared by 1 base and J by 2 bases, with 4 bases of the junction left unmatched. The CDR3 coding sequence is TGTGCCACCAGCAGAGTCGACAGGGAGAACTATGGCTACACCTTC. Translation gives CATSRVDRENYGYTF.